The clone carrying this T cell receptor (beta chain) was counted between two and nine times. The starting material, more than 8.5 ml of fresh peripheral blood, provided the PBMCs. This sample was taken from a study of Graves' ophthalmopathy and Graves' hyperthyroidism. RNA transcripts yielded amplified TCR beta CDR3 regions. In the first round, RT-PCR was carried out with HTBI primers, and a multiplex PCR formed the second round. Each CDR3 protein is one row after TCRdb ran MiXCR on the multiplex PCR reads. The sample holds more than 150,000 distinct CDR3 sequences; about 40% are singletons and the top ten take roughly 6%. This CDR3 is built from 14 residues. Trimming at V came to 6 bases and at J to 5 bases, leaving 7 bases not matched to a gene. Germline lookup yields CDR1 MNHNS and CDR2 SASEGT.

The J gene is TRBJ2-7, the V gene TRBV6-1; 10 bases agree with TRBD1. Sample: peripheral blood. The receptor comes from a woman between 40 and 50 years old with Graves' ophthalmopathy. As DNA, the CDR3 is TGTGCCAGCAGCAAACGACAGGGGGCAAACGAGCAGTACTTC. This sequence encodes CASSKRQGANEQYF.